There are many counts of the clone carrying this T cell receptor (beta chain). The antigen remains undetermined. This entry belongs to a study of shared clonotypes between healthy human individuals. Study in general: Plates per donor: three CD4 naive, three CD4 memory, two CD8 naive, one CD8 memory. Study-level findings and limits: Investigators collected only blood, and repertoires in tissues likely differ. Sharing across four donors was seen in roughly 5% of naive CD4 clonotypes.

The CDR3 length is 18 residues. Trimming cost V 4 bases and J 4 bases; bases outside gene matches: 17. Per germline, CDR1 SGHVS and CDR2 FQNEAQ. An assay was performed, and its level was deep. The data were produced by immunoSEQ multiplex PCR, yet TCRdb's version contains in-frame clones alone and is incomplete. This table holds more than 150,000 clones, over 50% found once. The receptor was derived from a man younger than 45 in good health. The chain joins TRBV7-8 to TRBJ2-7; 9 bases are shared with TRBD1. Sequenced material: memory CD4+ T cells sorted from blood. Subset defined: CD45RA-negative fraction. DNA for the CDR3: TGTGCCAGCAGCTCTGGGACAGGGATTATCCGGCCGGCTTACGAGCAGTACTTC. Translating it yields CASSSGTGIIRPAYEQYF. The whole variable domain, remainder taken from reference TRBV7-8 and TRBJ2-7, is GAGVSQSPRYKVAKRGQDVALRCDPISGHVSLFWYQQALGQGPEFLTYFQNEAQLDKSGLPSDRFFAERPEGSVSTLKIQRTQQEDSAVYLCASSSGTGIIRPAYEQYFGPGTRLTVT.